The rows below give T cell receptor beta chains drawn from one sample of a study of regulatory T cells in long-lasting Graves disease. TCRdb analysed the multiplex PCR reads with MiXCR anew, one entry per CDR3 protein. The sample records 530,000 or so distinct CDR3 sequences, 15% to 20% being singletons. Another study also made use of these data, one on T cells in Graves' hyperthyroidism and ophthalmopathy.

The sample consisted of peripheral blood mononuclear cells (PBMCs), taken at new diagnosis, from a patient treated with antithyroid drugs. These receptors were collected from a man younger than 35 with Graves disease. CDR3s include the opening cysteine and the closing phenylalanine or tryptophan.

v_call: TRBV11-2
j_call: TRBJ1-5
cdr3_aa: CASSLGHLSNQPQHF

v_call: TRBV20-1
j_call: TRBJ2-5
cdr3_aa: CSARTGGETQYF

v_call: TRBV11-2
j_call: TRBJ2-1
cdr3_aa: CASSSGLAGFGLDNEQFF

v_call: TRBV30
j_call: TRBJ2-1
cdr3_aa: CAWDNEQFF

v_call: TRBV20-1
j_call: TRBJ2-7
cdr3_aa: CSARGDPGRYEQYF

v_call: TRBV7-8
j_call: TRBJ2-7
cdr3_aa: CASSLGGRVSYEQYF

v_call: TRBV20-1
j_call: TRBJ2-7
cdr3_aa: CSALAGGGYEQYF

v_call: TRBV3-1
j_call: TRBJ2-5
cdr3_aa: CASSLNPSLQETQYF

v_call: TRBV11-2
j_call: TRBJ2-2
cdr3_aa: CASSHGPTRGTGELFF

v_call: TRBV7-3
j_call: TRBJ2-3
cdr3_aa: CASSLKGPSPRLTSGFTDTQYF

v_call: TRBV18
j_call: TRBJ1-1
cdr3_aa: CASSPAGEGEAFF

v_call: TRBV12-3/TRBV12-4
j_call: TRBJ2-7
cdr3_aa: CASSLGLARYEQYF

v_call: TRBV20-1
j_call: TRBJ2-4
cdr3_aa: CSARAPPGRDQNIQYF

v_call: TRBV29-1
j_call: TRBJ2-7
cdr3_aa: CSVEGLGRASKQYF

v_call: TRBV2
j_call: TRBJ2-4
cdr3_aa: CASLRGLRDKNIQYF

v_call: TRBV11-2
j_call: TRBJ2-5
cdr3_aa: CASSLAVQRGETQYF

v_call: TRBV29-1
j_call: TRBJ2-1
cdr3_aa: CSESVAVENEQFF

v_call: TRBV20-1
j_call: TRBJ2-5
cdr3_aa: CSARGGLAGKQETQYF

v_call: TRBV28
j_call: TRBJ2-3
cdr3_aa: CASIPTLGQGGGSTDTQYF

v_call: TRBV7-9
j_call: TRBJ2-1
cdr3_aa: CASSASDRASSYNEQFF

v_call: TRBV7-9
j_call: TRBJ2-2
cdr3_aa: CASSPVGPGELFF

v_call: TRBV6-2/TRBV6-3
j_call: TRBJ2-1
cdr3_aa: CASSYPGGRAGGRIGNEQFF

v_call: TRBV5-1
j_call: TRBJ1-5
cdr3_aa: CASSLGHGGSNQPQHF

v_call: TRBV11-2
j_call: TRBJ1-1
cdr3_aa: CASSEKAALNTEAFF

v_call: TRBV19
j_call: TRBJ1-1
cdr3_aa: CVSSTTGGGTLNTEAFF

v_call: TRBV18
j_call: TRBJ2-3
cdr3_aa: CASSPLDTTTDTQYF

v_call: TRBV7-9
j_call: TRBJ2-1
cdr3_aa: CASSSTSGGLYNEQFF

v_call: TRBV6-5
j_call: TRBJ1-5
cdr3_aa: CASSYPHDREDYQPQHF

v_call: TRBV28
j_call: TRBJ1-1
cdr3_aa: CASSLRALGEAFF

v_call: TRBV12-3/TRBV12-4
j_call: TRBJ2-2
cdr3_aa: CASSFDGPGELFF

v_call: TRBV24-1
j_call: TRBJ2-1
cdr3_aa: CATSDSRVLDYNEQFF

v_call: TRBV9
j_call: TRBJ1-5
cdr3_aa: CASSVSGGSNQPQHF

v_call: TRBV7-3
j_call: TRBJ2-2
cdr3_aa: CASSKGTGGLGELFF